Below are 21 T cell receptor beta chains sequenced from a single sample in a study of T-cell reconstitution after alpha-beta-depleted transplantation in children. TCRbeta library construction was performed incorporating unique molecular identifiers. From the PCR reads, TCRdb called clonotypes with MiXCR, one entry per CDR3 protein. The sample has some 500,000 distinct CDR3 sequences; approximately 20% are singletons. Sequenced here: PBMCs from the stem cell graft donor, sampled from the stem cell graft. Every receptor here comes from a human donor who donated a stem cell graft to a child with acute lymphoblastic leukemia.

The DNA of the CDR3 is TGTGCCAGCAGCGTTAGCGGGAGGGCCGCAGATACGCAGTATTTT. Translating it yields CASSVSGRAADTQYF. This rearrangement joins TRBV9 to TRBJ2-3; 11 bases align to TRBD2. V dropped 2 bases and J dropped 4; count of bases not matched to a gene: 3. The CDR3 has 15 residues. Germline loops: CDR1 SGDLS, CDR2 YYNGEE.

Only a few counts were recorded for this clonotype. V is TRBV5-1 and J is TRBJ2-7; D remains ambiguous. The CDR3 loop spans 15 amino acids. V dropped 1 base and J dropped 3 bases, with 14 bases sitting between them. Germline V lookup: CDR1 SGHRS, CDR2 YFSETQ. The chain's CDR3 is CASSLFTDSNYEQYF. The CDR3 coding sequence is TGCGCCAGCAGCTTGTTTACAGATTCGAACTACGAGCAGTACTTC.

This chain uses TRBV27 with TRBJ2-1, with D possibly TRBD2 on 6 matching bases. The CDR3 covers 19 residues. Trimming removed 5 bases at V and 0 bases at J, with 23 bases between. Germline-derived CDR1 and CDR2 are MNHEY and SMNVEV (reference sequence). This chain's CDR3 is CASSPTRPGTLSSYNEQFF. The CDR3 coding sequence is TGTGCCAGCAGTCCTACCCGACCGGGGACTCTAAGCTCCTACAATGAGCAGTTCTTC.

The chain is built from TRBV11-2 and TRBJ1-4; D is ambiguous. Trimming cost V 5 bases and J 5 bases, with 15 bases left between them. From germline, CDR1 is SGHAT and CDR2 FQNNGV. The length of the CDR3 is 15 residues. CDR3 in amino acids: CASSLGPAANEKLFF. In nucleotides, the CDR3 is TGTGCCAGCAGCCTAGGGCCGGCGGCGAATGAAAAACTGTTTTTT. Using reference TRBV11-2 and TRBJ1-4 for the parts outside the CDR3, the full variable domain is EAGVAQSPRYKIIEKRQSVAFWCNPISGHATLYWYQQILGQGPKLLIQFQNNGVVDDSQLPKDRFSAERLKGVDSTLKIQPAKLEDSAVYLCASSLGPAANEKLFFGSGTQLSVL.

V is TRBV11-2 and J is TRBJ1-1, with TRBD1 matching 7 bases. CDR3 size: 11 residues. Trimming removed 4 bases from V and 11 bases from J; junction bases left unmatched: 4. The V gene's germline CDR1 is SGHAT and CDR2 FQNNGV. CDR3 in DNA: TGTGCCAGCAGCTCAGGGGGAGATGCTTTCTTT. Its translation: CASSSGGDAFF.

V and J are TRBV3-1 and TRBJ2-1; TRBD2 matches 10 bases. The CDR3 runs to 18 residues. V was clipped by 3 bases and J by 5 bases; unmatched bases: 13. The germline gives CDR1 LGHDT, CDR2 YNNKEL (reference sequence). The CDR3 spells CASSQFSGRTVTHNEQFF. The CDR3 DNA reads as TGTGCCAGCAGCCAGTTTAGCGGGAGGACCGTGACCCACAATGAGCAGTTCTTC.

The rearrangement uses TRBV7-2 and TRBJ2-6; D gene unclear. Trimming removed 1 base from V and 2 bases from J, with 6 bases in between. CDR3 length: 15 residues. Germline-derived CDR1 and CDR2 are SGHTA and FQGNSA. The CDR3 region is CASSLETTGANVLTF. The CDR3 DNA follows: TGTGCCAGCAGCTTAGAAACAACTGGGGCCAACGTCCTGACTTTC.

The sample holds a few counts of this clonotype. The DNA for the CDR3 is TGTGCCAGCAGCGTAGGTTTAACAGGTAGCTCCTACGAGCAGTACTTC. This encodes CASSVGLTGSSYEQYF. This chain joins TRBV9 and TRBJ2-7, with a possible D match to TRBD1 (5 bases). The CDR3 loop spans 16 amino acids. Germline values: CDR1 SGDLS, CDR2 YYNGEE. Trimming pared 0 bases from V and 0 bases from J, leaving 13 bases between.

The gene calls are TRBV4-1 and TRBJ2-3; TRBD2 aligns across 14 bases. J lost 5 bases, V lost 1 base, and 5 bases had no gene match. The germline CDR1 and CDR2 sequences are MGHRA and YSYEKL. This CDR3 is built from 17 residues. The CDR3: CASSQAGTSGRGDTQYF. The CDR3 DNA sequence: TGCGCCAGCAGCCAAGCCGGGACTAGCGGGAGAGGAGATACGCAGTATTTT.

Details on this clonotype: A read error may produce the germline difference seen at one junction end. The CDR3 region has the DNA TGTGCCAGCAGCTTAGGACAGGGGGTGCCCCTGAACACCGGGGAGCTGTTTTTT. Protein: CASSLGQGVPLNTGELFF. This sequence joins TRBV12-3 or TRBV12-4 and TRBJ2-2; 10 positions match TRBD1. The CDR3 is 18 amino acids.

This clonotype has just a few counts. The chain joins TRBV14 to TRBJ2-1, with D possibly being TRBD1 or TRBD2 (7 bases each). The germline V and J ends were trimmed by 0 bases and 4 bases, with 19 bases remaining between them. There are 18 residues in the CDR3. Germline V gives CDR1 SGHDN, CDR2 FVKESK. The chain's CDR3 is CASSQETGRAAGYNEQFF. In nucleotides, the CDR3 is TGTGCCAGCAGCCAAGAGACAGGGAGGGCAGCGGGTTACAATGAGCAGTTCTTC.

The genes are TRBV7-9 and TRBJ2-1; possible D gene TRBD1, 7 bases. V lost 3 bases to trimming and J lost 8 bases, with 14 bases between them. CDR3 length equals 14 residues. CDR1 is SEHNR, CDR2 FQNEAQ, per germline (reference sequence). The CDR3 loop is CASSFQGGWDEQFF. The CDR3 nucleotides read TGTGCCAGCAGCTTCCAGGGGGGATGGGATGAGCAGTTCTTC.

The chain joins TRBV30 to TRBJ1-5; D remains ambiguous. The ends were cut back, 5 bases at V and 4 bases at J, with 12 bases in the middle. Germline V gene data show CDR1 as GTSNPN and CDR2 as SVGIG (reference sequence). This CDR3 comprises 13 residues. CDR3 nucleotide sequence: TGTGCCTGGGAGACGGCCCTTAATCAGCCCCAGCATTTT. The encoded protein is CAWETALNQPQHF.

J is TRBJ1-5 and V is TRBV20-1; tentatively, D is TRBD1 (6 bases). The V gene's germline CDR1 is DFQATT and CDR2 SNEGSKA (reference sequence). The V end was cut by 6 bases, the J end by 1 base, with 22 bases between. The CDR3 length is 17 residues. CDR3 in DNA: TGCAGTGCCCGCCTGCAGGGACGAAGGGGGAGCAATCAGCCCCAGCATTTT. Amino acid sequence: CSARLQGRRGSNQPQHF.

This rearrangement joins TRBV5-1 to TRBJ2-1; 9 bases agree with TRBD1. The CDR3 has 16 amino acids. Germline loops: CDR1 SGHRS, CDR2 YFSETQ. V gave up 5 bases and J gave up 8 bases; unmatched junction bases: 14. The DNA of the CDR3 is TGCGCCAGCAGGTACGTGTTGGACAGGGGTCTACATGAGCAGTTCTTC. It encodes CASRYVLDRGLHEQFF. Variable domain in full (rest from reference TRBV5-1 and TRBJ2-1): KAGVTQTPRYLIKTRGQQVTLSCSPISGHRSVSWYQQTPGQGLQFLFEYFSETQRNKGNFPGRFSGRQFSNSRSEMNVSTLELGDSALYLCASRYVLDRGLHEQFFGPGTRLTVL.

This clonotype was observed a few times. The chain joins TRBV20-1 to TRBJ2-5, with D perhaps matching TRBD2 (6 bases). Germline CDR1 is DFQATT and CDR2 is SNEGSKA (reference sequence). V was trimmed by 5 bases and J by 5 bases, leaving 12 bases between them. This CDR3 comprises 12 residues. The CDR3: CSAPPSGETQYF. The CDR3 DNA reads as TGCAGTGCTCCTCCCAGCGGGGAGACCCAGTACTTC.

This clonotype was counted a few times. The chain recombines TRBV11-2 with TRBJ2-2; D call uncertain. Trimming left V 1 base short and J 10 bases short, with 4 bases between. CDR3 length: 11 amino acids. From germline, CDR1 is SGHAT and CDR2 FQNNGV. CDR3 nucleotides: TGTGCCAGCAGCTTAGTTCAGGAGCTGTTTTTT. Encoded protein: CASSLVQELFF. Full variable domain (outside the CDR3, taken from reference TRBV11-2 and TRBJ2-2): EAGVAQSPRYKIIEKRQSVAFWCNPISGHATLYWYQQILGQGPKLLIQFQNNGVVDDSQLPKDRFSAERLKGVDSTLKIQPAKLEDSAVYLCASSLVQELFFGEGSRLTVL.

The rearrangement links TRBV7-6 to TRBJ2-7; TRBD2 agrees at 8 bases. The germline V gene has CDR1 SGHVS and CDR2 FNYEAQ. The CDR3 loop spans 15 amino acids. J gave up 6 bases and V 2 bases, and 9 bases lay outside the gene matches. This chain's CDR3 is CASSLIAGRAGEQYF. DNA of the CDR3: TGTGCCAGCAGCTTAATAGCCGGGAGGGCCGGCGAGCAGTACTTC. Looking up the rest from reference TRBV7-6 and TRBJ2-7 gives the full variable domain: GAGVSQSPRYKVTKRGQDVALRCDPISGHVSLYWYRQALGQGPEFLTYFNYEAQQDKSGLPNDRFSAERPEGSISTLTIQRTEQRDSAMYRCASSLIAGRAGEQYFGPGTRLTVT.

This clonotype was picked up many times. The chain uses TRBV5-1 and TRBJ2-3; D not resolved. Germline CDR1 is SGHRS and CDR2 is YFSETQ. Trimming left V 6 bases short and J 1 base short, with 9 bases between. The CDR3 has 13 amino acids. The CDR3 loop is CASTLSGTDTQYF. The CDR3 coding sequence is TGCGCCAGCACATTGAGCGGCACAGATACGCAGTATTTT.

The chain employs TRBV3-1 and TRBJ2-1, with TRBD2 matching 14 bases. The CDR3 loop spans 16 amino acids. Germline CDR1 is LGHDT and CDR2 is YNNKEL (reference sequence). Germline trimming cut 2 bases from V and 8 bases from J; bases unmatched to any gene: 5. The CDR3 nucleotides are TGTGCCAGCAGCCAACGACTAGCGGGAGGGCCCCATGAGCAGTTCTTC. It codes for CASSQRLAGGPHEQFF.

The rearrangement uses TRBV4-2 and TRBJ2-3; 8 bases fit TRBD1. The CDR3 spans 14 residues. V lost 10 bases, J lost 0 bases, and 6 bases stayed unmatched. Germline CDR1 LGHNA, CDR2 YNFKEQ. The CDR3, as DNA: TGTGCCACAGGGGGCTTTACAAGCACAGATACGCAGTATTTT. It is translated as CATGGFTSTDTQYF.